Presented here are 5 T cell receptor beta chains from one specimen sequenced in a study of identical twins. TCRdb ran MiXCR on the 5' RACE reads and lists one entry per CDR3 protein. The repertoire includes about 810,000 distinct CDR3 sequences, 10% to 15% of them detected once, and 1.5% to 2% sits in the top ten. The same sample was also studied in work on yellow fever vaccine responses in identical twins.

Sequencing was carried out using PBMCs. Receptors were obtained from a young woman in good health.

This chain connects TRBV12-3 or TRBV12-4 to TRBJ2-7; possible D gene TRBD1, 6 bases. V was shortened by 6 bases and J by 2 bases, with 23 bases between the two germline ends. The CDR3 sequence is 17 residues long. CDR3 DNA sequence: TGTGCCAGCAGCTCGCCCGACAGGCCCCTAATAACCTACGAGCAGTACTTC. Amino acids: CASSSPDRPLITYEQYF.

This rearrangement joins TRBV5-1 to TRBJ2-7; D unresolved. The CDR3 totals 13 residues. The ends were cut back, 2 bases at V and 6 bases at J, with 12 bases in the middle. Per germline, CDR1 SGHRS and CDR2 YFSETQ. Here the CDR3 DNA reads TGCGCCAGCAGCTTCGACGGGTCTAGCGAGCAGTACGTC. Its protein is CASSFDGSSEQYV.

V usage is TRBV12-3 or TRBV12-4 and J usage is TRBJ2-7, with D maybe TRBD2 (5 bases). This CDR3 is built from 14 residues. Trimming left V 7 bases short and J 5 bases short, with 18 bases between. The CDR3 DNA reads TGTGCCAGCACCCCCCCCTCGAGGGCAGACGAGCAGTACTTC. Protein product: CASTPPSRADEQYF.

The CDR3 DNA reads as TGTGCCAGCTCACCACCGAACTCGCCGGGGAACACCGGGGAGCTGTTTTTT. It encodes CASSPPNSPGNTGELFF. This sequence joins TRBV18 and TRBJ2-2; D ambiguous. Germline lookup yields CDR1 KGHSH and CDR2 LQKENI. V gave up 0 bases and J gave up 1 base, with 12 bases separating them. The CDR3 covers 17 residues.

This clonotype turned up a few times. This chain joins TRBV28 and TRBJ2-1; TRBD2 agrees at 9 bases. The CDR3 is 17 residues long. V was pared by 2 bases and J by 7 bases, with 12 bases of the junction left unmatched. The germline CDR1 and CDR2 sequences are MDHEN and SYDVKM. CDR3 sequence: CASSLREWREGRNEQFF. CDR3 DNA: TGTGCCAGCAGTTTACGAGAGTGGCGGGAGGGCCGTAATGAGCAGTTCTTC.